This T cell receptor (beta chain) was recorded in a study of T cell clonality in common variable immunodeficiency. Study results and caveats: Reportedly, TCR beta sequences from common variable immunodeficiency showed fewer deletions and N-nucleotide insertions. Shared TCRbeta clones were fewer between CVID subjects than controls.

CVID subjects were neither ill nor on immunomodulatory or immunosuppressive medication at sampling. This clone was counted only a few times. Its specificity is not known. The DNA ends 3 residues before the CDR3 does, and the rest of the CDR3 is filled in from the germline J gene. This CDR3 spans 16 amino acids. V dropped 2 bases and J dropped 5; count of bases not matched to a gene: 9. CDR1 and CDR2 from the germline V gene are SGHDN and FVKESK. Sequencing was performed with immunoSEQ multiplex PCR; in TCRdb, only in-frame clones are kept and a portion is missing. Sampling found about 21,000 clones, none seen once.

This sequence was found in a human donor with common variable immunodeficiency. The gene calls are TRBV14 and TRBJ2-5, with 9 bases matching TRBD2. The sequencing sample was made of peripheral blood mononuclear cells. The CDR3: CASSQPHEAGGETQYF. Incomplete CDR3 DNA: TGTGCCAGCAGCCAACCTCACGAGGCGGGAGGGGAGACC.